This T cell receptor beta chain was observed in a study of post-analysis software for immune sequencing data. This clonotype was seen repeatedly, ten times or more. Its target is not known. Study-wide points: Normalized Chao1 diversity in multiple sclerosis patients fell significantly below that of controls. Patients showed TRBV5-6, TRBV5-1 and TRBV20-1 among four to six TRBV segments more frequent than in controls.

cDNA libraries for TCR beta contained unique molecular identifiers. The T cell input of 1 to 10 million gave about 500,000 cDNA molecules. TCRdb re-derived calls from the PCR reads in MiXCR, one entry per CDR3 protein. The top ten hold less than 6% of the sample, which has hundreds of thousands of distinct CDR3 sequences, less than 40% seen once. The CDR3 totals 20 residues. The V gene end was trimmed by 5 bases and the J gene end by 8 bases; junction bases not matched to a gene: 27. In germline, CDR1 is SEHNR, CDR2 FQNEAQ (reference sequence). The V call is TRBV7-9, the J call TRBJ2-3; the match to TRBD2 covers 8 bases. The sequence was obtained from a girl between 10 and 17 years old with multiple sclerosis. Sequenced sample: blood. CDR3 residues: CASSQLAMGGRRSPRGTQYF. The DNA of the CDR3 is TGTGCCAGCAGCCAGCTTGCGATGGGCGGGAGGCGAAGCCCCCGTGGTACGCAGTATTTT.